The present entry profiles one T cell receptor beta chain with its context. This table comes from immunoSEQ multiplex PCR, and its TCRdb copy is limited to in-frame clones, with some not included. Among approximately 51,000 clones listed, about 85% were seen once. The CDR3 has 16 residues. V lost 3 bases to trimming and J lost 4 bases; unmatched junction nucleotides: 6. Germline loops: CDR1 SGDLS, CDR2 YYNGEE. This sample was included in a study of blood T cell repertoires in COVID-19. This chain connects TRBV9 to TRBJ2-7, with 14 bases lining up with TRBD2. The sample consisted of peripheral blood. This TCR was recovered from a man aged 40-50 years with active COVID-19. The CDR3 region has the DNA TGTGCCAGCAGCGCGTCACGACTAGCGGGAGGGTACGAGCAGTACTTC. It is translated as CASSASRLAGGYEQYF.